The source of this T cell receptor beta chain is a study of T cells in Graves' hyperthyroidism and ophthalmopathy (dated by TCRdb to the late 2010s). Describing the broader study: Peripheral blood was collected at initial diagnosis, before any treatment. A discovery cohort of around 98 patients, 43 with Graves' ophthalmopathy and over 55 with stable Graves' hyperthyroidism, was used to find distinguishing TCR V-J signatures. An independent validation cohort of 18 to 20 hyperthyroidism patients and approximately 17 patients who later progressed to ophthalmopathy tested prospective prediction of ophthalmopathy. The approximately 98 discovery patients were randomly divided into training and test sets at a 7:3 ratio. In several Graves' hyperthyroidism patients, the study also compared T-cell repertoires from thyroid tissue with T-cell repertoires from blood. Once sampling was done, hyperthyroidism patients were given methimazole at a starting dose of 30 mg daily, whereas ophthalmopathy patients were given high-dose intravenous methylprednisolone. The paper describes TCR Vbeta CDR3 sequencing of 140 or so peripheral blood samples, made up of roughly 45 ophthalmopathy patients, roughly 72 hyperthyroidism patients and 17 progressor patients.

Based on the germline V gene (reference sequence), the CDR1 and CDR2 sequences are MNHEY and SMNVEV. Trimming takes 0 bases off V and 10 bases off J; junction bases not matched to a gene: 8. Including cysteine and phenylalanine, the CDR3 has 14 amino acids. Only the CDR3 part of the read is kept: 42 bases, read in frame from the first base. This clonotype was seen many times. Its antigen is unknown. No qualities accompany the bases; no much larger clone lies one base away. Hyperthyroidism patients were newly diagnosed, with disease duration under 2 months, and aged 18 to 65 years. The study excluded patients with uncontrolled infections, other autoimmune diseases, pregnancy or lactation. Diagnoses were established on the basis of clinical symptoms, serum thyroxine and TRAb, thyroid ultrasound, and orbital computed tomography. Blood from progressor patients was collected at the time of first diagnosis with hyperthyroidism, before any ophthalmopathy symptoms had appeared. Ficoll-Paque density gradient centrifugation was used to isolate PBMCs from under 11 ml of fresh peripheral blood. Progressor patients were first diagnosed with Graves' hyperthyroidism and then developed ophthalmopathy during follow-up. Trizol reagent was used to extract total RNA, and RNA quality was then checked on an Agilent 2100 Bioanalyzer.

TCR beta CDR3 regions were amplified from RNA transcripts. For the first round of RT-PCR on the TCR CDR3, the HTBI primer set was used together with the Qiagen OneStep RT-PCR kit. Libraries were constructed in a second round of multiplex PCR, after which size selection and purification were performed. Libraries were sequenced paired-end with 100 bp reads on an Illumina HiSeq2000. Regarding the original processing steps: SOAPnuke was used to process the raw data, removing reads that contained adapters or uncalled bases, had a mean Phred below 15, or lacked an exact match to the constant primer or identifier. High-quality paired reads were merged using COPE v1.2.5, and each unique nucleotide sequence was defined as a clonotype. MiTCR v1.1 was used to align clonotypes to the IMGT TRBV, TRBD and TRBJ reference segments. Analysis was restricted to V-J combinations with a frequency above 0.0001, which covered 99.2% of repertoires. A TCS score was defined as the ratio between F50 (clonal expansion) and ExV (chaos), using BLOSUM62-based TCRdist between CDR3 peptides within each V-J. Welch's t-statistics and random forest reduced around 520 V-J features to 13, which were used in a naive Bayes classifier (R e1071). TCRdb trimmed public reads at Q25 via fastp, called clones via MiXCR and kept in-frame beta chains. Every entry covers one CDR3 protein and lists the most common genes and DNA from its rows. TCRdb's processing, not the study's, gives the V and J calls here. A total of 350,000 or so distinct CDR3 sequences appear in this sample, about 15% of them only once. The ten largest make up around a third of the sample.

Summary of the overall study and its limitations: In validation, progression to ophthalmopathy was predicted by the model with nearly 71% sensitivity and 72% to 80% specificity, a median of about 6.4 months before onset. Ophthalmopathy was separated from stable hyperthyroidism by a 13 V-J signature model, with over 85% sensitivity and about 81% specificity obtained in cross-validation and 80%/75% obtained in testing. Most expanded thyroid clonotypes (frequency above 0.001) were also detected in blood, suggesting blood repertoires may reflect thyroid immune responses. No statistical method was used to set the sample size in advance, and investigators knew the group allocation.

The rearrangement joined TRBV27 to TRBJ1-1, and TRBD1 matches 7 of the central bases. The clonotype was recovered from a woman aged 25-40 years with Graves' hyperthyroidism that later progressed to Graves' ophthalmopathy. Material: blood. The encoded CDR3 is CASSLSQGGRSAFF. The base sequence is TGTGCCAGCAGTTTATCGCAGGGGGGAAGGTCAGCTTTCTTT.